The 25 T cell receptor beta chains below were found in one sample sequenced in a study of blood T cells in healthy people across ages. Using a J-beta primer mix together with a sample-barcoded 5' primer, a second PCR was run for roughly 6 to 11 cycles. TCRdb called the 5' RACE reads again in MiXCR, with one record for every CDR3 protein. The sample shows 700,000 or so distinct CDR3 sequences, roughly 20% of them seen only once. The sample was blood. Receptors were obtained from a man in his sixties or seventies in good health.

This clonotype appeared a few times. The chain recombines TRBV3-1 with TRBJ2-7; D is ambiguous. V was shortened by 2 bases and J by 5 bases, with 4 bases between the two germline ends. Germline CDR1 reads LGHDT; CDR2 reads YNNKEL (reference sequence). The CDR3 loop spans 11 amino acids. CDR3 coding DNA: TGTGCCAGCAGCCAAACCCACGAGCAGTACTTC. As protein: CASSQTHEQYF.

This chain uses TRBV2 with TRBJ2-3; a possible D gene is TRBD2 (6 bases). The CDR3 runs 16 residues. The V and J ends lost 4 bases and 3 bases respectively, with 17 bases between them. Germline V gene lookup returns CDR1 SNHLY and CDR2 FYNNEI. CDR3 region: CASSVRRMGGTDTQYF. DNA of the CDR3: TGTGCCAGCAGTGTTCGCCGGATGGGGGGTACAGATACGCAGTATTTT.

The table lists this clonotype with a few counts. The genes are TRBV29-1 and TRBJ2-5; unclear D gene. The V and J ends lost 5 bases and 2 bases respectively, with 9 bases between them. Germline V gene data show CDR1 as SQVTM and CDR2 as ANQGSEA. The CDR3 consists of 12 residues. CDR3 protein: CSVFSFQETQYF. The CDR3 bases are TGCAGCGTTTTTAGCTTTCAAGAGACCCAGTACTTC.

J is TRBJ2-1 and V is TRBV20-1; D gene unclear. Trimming took 1 base from V and 3 from J, leaving 13 bases between them. The V gene's germline CDR1 is DFQATT and CDR2 SNEGSKA (reference sequence). This CDR3 is built from 15 residues. CDR3 bases: TGCAGTGCTAGAGGGGCCGGGTCCTACTACAATGAGCAGTTCTTC. Amino acid sequence: CSARGAGSYYNEQFF.

This clonotype was counted a few times. This chain connects TRBV12-3 or TRBV12-4 to TRBJ1-2; D unresolved. The CDR3 extends over 12 amino acids. V lost 1 base and J lost 8, with 8 bases in between. This CDR3 is CASSLGVWGYTF. CDR3 nucleotide sequence: TGTGCCAGCAGTTTAGGTGTATGGGGCTACACCTTC.

The V gene is TRBV6-2 or TRBV6-3, the J gene TRBJ1-1; TRBD1 aligns across 8 bases. This CDR3 contains 16 residues. The trim removed 4 bases at V and 1 base at J, leaving 8 bases unmatched. The germline gives CDR1 MNHEY, CDR2 SVGEGT. The CDR3, as DNA: TGTGCCAGCAGTTCGGCTGTCGGGACAGGGAACACTGAAGCTTTCTTT. As protein: CASSSAVGTGNTEAFF.

This clonotype was detected only a few times. CDR3 sequence (DNA): TGTGCCAGCAGCAAAAGGGGTAGGGCATCAACAGATACGCAGTATTTT. Translated: CASSKRGRASTDTQYF. The V call is TRBV9, the J call TRBJ2-3, with D maybe TRBD1 (5 bases). From germline, CDR1 is SGDLS and CDR2 YYNGEE. The CDR3 runs to 16 residues. V was pared by 4 bases and J by 3 bases, with 18 bases between.

This chain joins TRBV6-6 and TRBJ1-5; TRBD1 agrees at 7 bases. The V gene's germline CDR1 is MNHNY and CDR2 SVGAGI (reference sequence). V was pared by 6 bases and J by 1 base, with 6 bases of the junction left unmatched. This CDR3 region has 15 residues. The DNA for the CDR3 is TGTGCCAGCAGCACGGACAGGTTCAGCAATCAGCCCCAGCATTTT. It codes for CASSTDRFSNQPQHF.

The V gene is TRBV7-2, the J gene TRBJ2-6, with D unresolved. V was pared by 1 base and J by 6 bases, with 10 bases between. Germline V gives CDR1 SGHTA, CDR2 FQGNSA. This CDR3 has 15 amino acids. The CDR3 spells CASSLGVGTANVLTF. The CDR3 region has the DNA TGTGCCAGCAGCTTAGGGGTTGGAACGGCCAACGTCCTGACTTTC.

This clonotype came up a few times. The V and J genes are TRBV7-9 and TRBJ1-4; 9 nucleotides line up with TRBD1. Germline V gene data show CDR1 as SEHNR and CDR2 as FQNEAQ (reference sequence). The CDR3 runs to 15 residues. V lost 4 bases and J lost 5; bases outside the gene matches: 5. DNA for the CDR3: TGTGCCAGCAGCTCCGGGACAGGGAAGAATGAAAAACTGTTTTTT. Protein product: CASSSGTGKNEKLFF.

This clonotype was counted only a few times. The chain recombines TRBV18 with TRBJ2-3; a weak D match, TRBD2 (6 bases). The CDR3 is 16 residues long. Germline V gives CDR1 KGHSH, CDR2 LQKENI. Trimming pared 0 bases from V and 5 bases from J, leaving 15 bases between. CDR3 residues: CASSPPWAGTGDTQYF. DNA for the CDR3: TGTGCCAGCTCACCACCGTGGGCGGGGACGGGAGATACGCAGTATTTT.

The J gene is TRBJ1-1, the V gene TRBV11-2, with D tentatively TRBD1 (5 bases). The V and J ends lost 3 bases and 0 bases respectively, with 8 bases between them. The CDR3 has 14 residues. From germline, CDR1 is SGHAT and CDR2 FQNNGV. The CDR3 loop is CASSFKGLNTEAFF. CDR3 nucleotide sequence: TGTGCCAGCAGCTTCAAGGGGTTGAACACTGAAGCTTTCTTT.

There are a few counts of this clonotype. The rearrangement uses TRBV5-1 and TRBJ2-5; 8 nucleotides match TRBD1. V lost 5 bases to trimming and J lost 5 bases; unmatched junction nucleotides: 11. This CDR3 has 15 amino acids. Germline CDR1 and CDR2: SGHRS and YFSETQ. CDR3 DNA sequence: TGCGCCAGCAGTCGAATCGACAGGGGCCTTGAGACCCAGTACTTC. This translates into CASSRIDRGLETQYF.

The chain links TRBV2 to TRBJ1-4, with TRBD1 matching over 7 bases. V trimming: 2 bases; J trimming: 8 bases; junction bases outside the gene matches: 8. There are 15 residues in the CDR3. Looked up from germline, CDR1 is SNHLY and CDR2 is FYNNEI. Written as DNA, the CDR3 is TGTGCCAGCAGTGAACCGACAGGGTCGGAAGAAAAACTGTTTTTT. Translating it yields CASSEPTGSEEKLFF.

The chain uses TRBV20-1 and TRBJ1-1, with 8 bases lining up with TRBD1. Per germline, CDR1 DFQATT and CDR2 SNEGSKA (reference sequence). This CDR3 contains 17 residues. The V gene end was trimmed by 1 base and the J gene end by 3 bases; junction bases not matched to a gene: 13. CDR3 amino acids: CSARAGQGAGVDTEAFF. The CDR3 DNA follows: TGCAGTGCTAGAGCCGGGCAGGGGGCGGGGGTTGACACTGAAGCTTTCTTT.

In its sample, this clonotype was seen a few times. The rearrangement joins TRBV29-1 to TRBJ2-5; the match to TRBD2 covers 8 bases. Germline V lookup: CDR1 SQVTM, CDR2 ANQGSEA. V was pared by 3 bases and J by 2 bases, with 8 bases of the junction left unmatched. The CDR3 is 15 residues long. The CDR3 spells CSVEASGSTQETQYF. The DNA for the CDR3 is TGCAGCGTTGAGGCTAGCGGGTCGACACAAGAGACCCAGTACTTC.

To note about this clonotype: The junction and the germline gene differ at one end; a read error may be behind it. This chain uses TRBV5-1 with TRBJ2-2; D possibly corresponds to TRBD1 (6 bases). Germline CDR1 reads SGHRS; CDR2 reads YFSETQ. The CDR3 consists of 16 residues. The CDR3 DNA sequence: TGCGCCAGCAGCTTTAGTGGGGGCCCGAAAACCGGGGAGCTGTTTTTT. Its protein product is CASSFSGGPKTGELFF. Full variable domain (outside the CDR3, taken from reference TRBV5-1 and TRBJ2-2): KAGVTQTPRYLIKTRGQQVTLSCSPISGHRSVSWYQQTPGQGLQFLFEYFSETQRNKGNFPGRFSGRQFSNSRSEMNVSTLELGDSALYLCASSFSGGPKTGELFFGEGSRLTVL.

This clonotype has a handful of counts. The rearrangement links TRBV19 to TRBJ1-1, with 9 bases fitting TRBD1. The length of the CDR3 is 15 residues. The junction had 11 bases not matched to a gene; V was cut back by 6 bases and J by 6 bases. The germline gives CDR1 LNHDA, CDR2 SQIVND (reference sequence). This CDR3 is CASRDSGQGLSEAFF. In nucleotides, the CDR3 is TGTGCCAGTAGAGACTCGGGACAGGGTCTTTCTGAAGCTTTCTTT.

This clonotype has ten or more counts. The chain combines TRBV6-6 with TRBJ2-1; 10 nucleotides line up with TRBD2. Unmatched junction bases numbered 11, after V lost 6 bases and J lost 6 bases. Germline CDR1 MNHNY, CDR2 SVGAGI (reference sequence). The CDR3 extends over 16 amino acids. DNA of the CDR3: TGTGCCAGCAGCCACCAGCGGGAGGGCTTTCTCAATGAGCAGTTCTTC. Translated: CASSHQREGFLNEQFF.

The chain is built from TRBV10-3 and TRBJ2-3; a weak D match, TRBD1 (6 bases). The CDR3 totals 15 residues. The germline V and J ends were trimmed by 3 bases and 4 bases, with 14 bases remaining between them. Per the germline V gene, CDR1 is ENHRY and CDR2 is SYGVKD. CDR3 amino acids: CAISDLGAPPDTQYF. The CDR3 bases are TGTGCCATCAGTGATTTGGGGGCGCCCCCAGATACGCAGTATTTT.

A few counts support this clonotype. The chain has TRBV24-1 and TRBJ2-3; no definite D call. The CDR3 is made up of 17 amino acids. Germline lookup yields CDR1 KGHDR and CDR2 SFDVKD. Trimming left V 3 bases short and J 6 bases short, with 21 bases between. CDR3 DNA: TGTGCCACCAGTGATCACCCCACGACCGGAAAGTCCGATACGCAGTATTTT. Amino acid sequence: CATSDHPTTGKSDTQYF.

The chain combines TRBV20-1 with TRBJ2-3, with 7 bases lining up with TRBD2. The V gene end was trimmed by 5 bases and the J gene end by 3 bases; junction bases not matched to a gene: 11. The CDR3 consists of 15 residues. CDR1 is DFQATT, CDR2 SNEGSKA, per germline (reference sequence). The CDR3 loop is CSASLTGGGTDTQYF. For the CDR3, the DNA is TGCAGTGCTTCCCTGACGGGGGGTGGAACAGATACGCAGTATTTT.

The V and J genes are TRBV12-3 or TRBV12-4 and TRBJ1-1; tentatively, D is TRBD1 (5 bases). Trimming removed 2 bases from V and 1 base from J, with 8 bases in between. The CDR3 runs to 14 residues. This CDR3 reads CASSLPTANTEAFF. CDR3 nucleotides: TGTGCCAGCAGTTTACCGACAGCGAACACTGAAGCTTTCTTT.

The chain recombines TRBV28 with TRBJ2-3; TRBD1 matches 7 bases. The CDR3 contains 15 residues. Germline values: CDR1 MDHEN, CDR2 SYDVKM. V dropped 2 bases and J dropped 6; count of bases not matched to a gene: 8. The CDR3 protein is CASSLRGTGVDTQYF. Written as DNA, the CDR3 is TGTGCCAGCAGTTTACGGGGAACAGGGGTTGATACGCAGTATTTT.

This chain links TRBV6-5 with TRBJ1-2, with D unresolved. Per germline, CDR1 MNHEY and CDR2 SVGAGI. V lost 6 bases, J lost 1 base, and 12 bases lay in between. CDR3 length: 14 residues. This CDR3 reads CASSRQRDNYGYTF. The CDR3 coding sequence is TGTGCCAGCAGCAGGCAGCGGGATAACTATGGCTACACCTTC.